This TCR beta chain came from a study of shared clonotypes between healthy human individuals. Loaded into unsorted PBMC replicate PCRs was approximately 320 ng DNA, tens of thousands of T cell genomes. The assay was immunoSEQ multiplex PCR, and TCRdb's table has in-frame clones only and misses some. Of some 530,000 clones in the sample, almost 80% were seen once. V gave up 4 bases and J gave up 2 bases, with 5 bases separating them. Germline-derived CDR1 and CDR2 are LNHDA and SQIVND (reference sequence). There are 12 residues in the CDR3. The chain is built from TRBV19 and TRBJ1-2; D gene uncertain. The receptor was derived from a middle-aged woman in good health. Some clones in this sample may be carry-over from other donors' samples. The sample consisted of PBMCs. The CDR3 DNA reads TGTGCCAGTAGTAACCCGAACTATGGCTACACCTTC. It translates to CASSNPNYGYTF.